The 12 T cell receptor beta chains below all came from one sample that was sequenced in a study of T cell responses to AZD1222 COVID-19 vaccine. Sequencing used immunoSEQ multiplex PCR; TCRdb keeps in-frame clones, though not all of them. The data contain around 130,000 clones, roughly 84% of them singletons. Source: peripheral blood, taken on day 0 of AZD1222 vaccination. The receptors originated from an adult in good health.

The rearrangement joins TRBV19 to TRBJ2-7; D not certain. The CDR3 covers 14 residues. Germline V gene lookup returns CDR1 LNHDA and CDR2 SQIVND (reference sequence). V lost 5 bases, J lost 5 bases, and 16 bases lay in between. CDR3 sequence (DNA): TGTGCCAGTAGTCCGTTAACTCAACGGGACGAGCAGTACTTC. It is translated as CASSPLTQRDEQYF.

The chain employs TRBV18 and TRBJ2-7, with TRBD1 matching 11 bases. The V gene's germline CDR1 is KGHSH and CDR2 LQKENI. V was pared by 2 bases and J by 2 bases, with 2 bases of the junction left unmatched. The CDR3 runs 15 residues. This CDR3 reads CASSPGQGAAYEQYF. The CDR3 nucleotides read TGTGCCAGCTCACCAGGACAGGGGGCCGCCTACGAGCAGTACTTC.

In DNA form, the CDR3 reads TGTGCCAGCAGCTTCCGTACGGGTCGGGAGCAGTACTTC. Translation gives CASSFRTGREQYF. This chain uses TRBV11-3 with TRBJ2-7; D remains ambiguous. The CDR3 spans 13 residues. The germline gives CDR1 SGHNT, CDR2 YENEEA. Between the trimmed V and J ends, which lost 3 bases and 7 bases, there was a span of 13 bases. The full variable domain, rest sourced from reference TRBV11-3 and TRBJ2-7, is EAGVVQSPRYKIIEKKQPVAFWCNPISGHNTLYWYLQNLGQGPELLIRYENEEAVDDSQLPKDRFSAERLKGVDSTLKIQPAELGDSAVYLCASSFRTGREQYFGPGTRLTVT.

The gene calls are TRBV27 and TRBJ2-1; 7 bases align to TRBD2. V lost 5 bases to trimming and J lost 0 bases; unmatched junction nucleotides: 7. The germline CDR1 and CDR2 sequences are MNHEY and SMNVEV (reference sequence). The CDR3 runs 16 residues. The CDR3 here is CASSTLAHSSYNEQFF. In DNA, the CDR3 is TGTGCCAGCAGTACACTAGCGCATAGCTCCTACAATGAGCAGTTCTTC.

The V call is TRBV5-5, the J call TRBJ1-4; TRBD1 might be the D (6 bases). The CDR3 totals 15 residues. V shed 1 base and J shed 5 bases, with 12 bases lying between them. Germline values: CDR1 SGHKS, CDR2 YYEKEE (reference sequence). CDR3 nucleotide sequence: TGTGCCAGCAGCTTGCCGGGACATTTAAATGAAAAACTGTTTTTT. Residues: CASSLPGHLNEKLFF.

This clone was counted a single time. The rearrangement uses TRBV28 and TRBJ1-2; D is ambiguous. Germline V gene data show CDR1 as MDHEN and CDR2 as SYDVKM. Deletions cut 7 bases from V and 0 bases from J, with 6 bases between. The CDR3 runs 12 residues. The CDR3 region is CASTYSNYGYTF. CDR3 sequence (DNA): TGTGCCAGCACTTACTCTAACTATGGCTACACCTTC.

CDR3 protein: CASSTGTREAGELFF. As DNA, the CDR3 is TGTGCCAGCAGTACTGGGACTCGCGAGGCCGGGGAGCTGTTTTTT. The rearrangement uses TRBV6-5 and TRBJ2-2; perhaps TRBD2 as D (6 bases). The germline V and J ends were trimmed by 5 bases and 6 bases, with 16 bases remaining between them. This CDR3 region has 15 residues. The germline CDR1 and CDR2 sequences are MNHEY and SVGAGI.

The chain is built from TRBV12-3 or TRBV12-4 and TRBJ2-1; D uncertain. V dropped 9 bases and J dropped 10 bases, with 7 bases sitting between them. This CDR3 is built from 9 residues. The CDR3 reads CASGEEQFF. The DNA for the CDR3 is TGTGCCAGTGGAGAGGAGCAGTTCTTC.

This clone was observed once. The rearrangement uses TRBV4-1 and TRBJ1-2; D possibly corresponds to TRBD1 (6 bases). Germline V CDR1 and CDR2: MGHRA, YSYEKL. The CDR3 is made up of 16 amino acids. Trimming removed 0 bases at V and 10 bases at J, with 21 bases between. CDR3 in amino acids: CASSQDSQGSTSAYTF. Here the CDR3 DNA reads TGCGCCAGCAGCCAAGATTCGCAGGGGAGTACCAGTGCCTACACCTTC.

The chain joins TRBV7-9 to TRBJ1-1; D ambiguous. V gave up 5 bases and J gave up 10 bases, with 17 bases separating them. The CDR3 has 13 amino acids. Germline assignment: CDR1 SEHNR and CDR2 FQNEAQ (reference sequence). This CDR3 is CASSQREAERAFF. CDR3 DNA sequence: TGTGCCAGCAGCCAACGGGAGGCGGAGCGAGCTTTCTTT.

The V gene is TRBV4-1, the J gene TRBJ1-1; D might be TRBD1 (5 bases). The CDR3 totals 21 residues. Germline lookup yields CDR1 MGHRA and CDR2 YSYEKL. Trimming left V 0 bases short and J 1 base short, with 27 bases between. The CDR3 loop reads CASSQDSVGWAGDSKNTEAFF. In DNA, the CDR3 is TGCGCCAGCAGCCAAGATTCGGTAGGATGGGCTGGAGACAGCAAGAACACTGAAGCTTTCTTT.

V gene TRBV12-3 or TRBV12-4 combines with J gene TRBJ1-1, with TRBD1 matching 8 bases. The CDR3 consists of 13 residues. Germline trimming cut 5 bases from V and 10 bases from J; bases unmatched to any gene: 9. The CDR3 loop is CASSDGTGELAFF. CDR3 nucleotides: TGTGCCAGCAGTGACGGGACAGGTGAACTAGCTTTCTTT.